These 2 T cell receptor beta chains were sequenced from one sample in a study of CD8 T cells in ankylosing spondylitis. General study results and limits: Ankylosing spondylitis blood appeared to carry a characteristic TCR beta motif of roughly eight highly homologous variants.

No antigen is known for these receptors. Each CDR3 protein gets one entry after TCRdb re-called the 5' RACE reads with MiXCR. The sample records more than 650,000 distinct CDR3 sequences, about 10% being singletons. Sequencing was carried out using blood, either unsorted or a sorted T cell fraction (not recorded which). These receptors were obtained from a male donor with ankylosing spondylitis.

This chain links TRBV20-1 with TRBJ2-7, with 9 bases aligning to TRBD1. Germline V gene data show CDR1 as DFQATT and CDR2 as SNEGSKA (reference sequence). V shed 3 bases, J shed 4 bases, and the junction held 16 bases outside the gene matches. The CDR3 sequence is 17 residues long. CDR3 DNA: TGCAGTGCTAGTACATTTATGACAGGGGGAGATTTTTACGAGCAGTACTTC. Translating gives CSASTFMTGGDFYEQYF.

J is TRBJ1-2 and V is TRBV18; 7 bases match TRBD1. J gave up 6 bases and V 3 bases, and 7 bases lay outside the gene matches. The V gene's germline CDR1 is KGHSH and CDR2 LQKENI. CDR3 length equals 14 residues. CDR3 amino acids: CASSPTDRDNGYTF. Written as DNA, the CDR3 is TGTGCCAGCTCACCGACAGACAGGGACAATGGCTACACCTTC.